Sequencing of this T cell receptor (beta chain) was carried out in a study of metastatic and nonmetastatic thyroid tumors. Study context: Repertoires from blood and tumor or nodule tissue of malignant and benign thyroid patients were compared.

Thyroid surgery took place with no prior treatment in any patient. General study results and limits: Versus benign nodules, malignant thyroid tumors reportedly had significantly higher TCR beta diversity, in blood and tumor.

This clone was recorded a few times. Its antigen is not known. As processed by the authors: A distant-metastasis classifier for papillary thyroid cancer was built using CDR3 differences across clinicopathological groups. TCRdb reanalyzed the PCR reads via MiXCR. The V and J calls and clone size come from TCRdb's table, not from the authors' own analysis. This sample has around 7,100 clones, with roughly a third found just once. CDR1 is LNHNV, CDR2 YYDKDF, per germline (reference sequence). V lost 1 base to trimming and J lost 4 bases; unmatched junction nucleotides: 3. The CDR3 contains 17 residues. Input material: adjacent normal tissue. The sequence was collected from a female donor with papillary thyroid cancer or a benign thyroid nodule (not recorded which). Some clones in this sample may be carry-over from other donors' samples. This sequence joins TRBV15 and TRBJ1-6, with 11 bases aligning to TRBD1. CDR3 protein: CATSRGGQGAYNSPLHF. CDR3 coding DNA: TGTGCCACCAGCAGAGGTGGACAGGGGGCTTATAATTCACCCCTCCACTTT.